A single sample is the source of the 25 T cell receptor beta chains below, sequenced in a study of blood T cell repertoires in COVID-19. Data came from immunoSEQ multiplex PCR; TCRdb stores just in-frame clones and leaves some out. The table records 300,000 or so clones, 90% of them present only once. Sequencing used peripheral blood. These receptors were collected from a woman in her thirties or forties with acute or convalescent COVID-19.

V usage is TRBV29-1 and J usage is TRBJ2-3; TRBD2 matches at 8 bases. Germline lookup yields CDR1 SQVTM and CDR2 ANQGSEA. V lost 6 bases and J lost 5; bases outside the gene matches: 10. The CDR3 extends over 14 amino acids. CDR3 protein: CSVLLAGGRDTQYF. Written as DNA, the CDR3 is TGCAGCGTCCTGCTGGCGGGGGGAAGAGATACGCAGTATTTT.

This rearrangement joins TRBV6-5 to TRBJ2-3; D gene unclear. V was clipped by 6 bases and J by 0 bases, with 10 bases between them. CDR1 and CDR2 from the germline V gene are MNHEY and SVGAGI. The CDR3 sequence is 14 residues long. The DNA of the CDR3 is TGTGCCAGCAGCCGCCGGTTTAGCACAGATACGCAGTATTTT. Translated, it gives CASSRRFSTDTQYF.

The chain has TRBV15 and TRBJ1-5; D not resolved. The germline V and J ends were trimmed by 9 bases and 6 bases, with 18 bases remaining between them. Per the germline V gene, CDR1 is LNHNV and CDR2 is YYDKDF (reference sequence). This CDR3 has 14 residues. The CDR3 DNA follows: TGTGCCACTACGGTCGGTACGGGTCGTCAGCCCCAGCATTTT. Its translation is CATTVGTGRQPQHF.

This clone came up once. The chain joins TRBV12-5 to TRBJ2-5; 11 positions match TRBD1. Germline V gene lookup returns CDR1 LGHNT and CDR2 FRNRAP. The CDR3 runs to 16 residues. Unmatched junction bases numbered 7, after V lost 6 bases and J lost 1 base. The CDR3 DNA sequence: TGTGCTAGTGGCACAGGGACAGGGGGAATCCAAGAGACCCAGTACTTC. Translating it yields CASGTGTGGIQETQYF. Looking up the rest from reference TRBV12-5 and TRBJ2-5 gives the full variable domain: DARVTQTPRHKVTEMGQEVTMRCQPILGHNTVFWYRQTMMQGLELLAYFRNRAPLDDSGMPKDRFSAEMPDATLATLKIQPSEPRDSAVYFCASGTGTGGIQETQYFGPGTRLLVL.

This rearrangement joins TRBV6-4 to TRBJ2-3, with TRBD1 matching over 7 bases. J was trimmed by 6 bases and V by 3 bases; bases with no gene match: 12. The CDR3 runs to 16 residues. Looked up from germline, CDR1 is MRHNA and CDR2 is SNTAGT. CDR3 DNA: TGTGCCAGCAGTGATGGCAGGGGGATCGGAGCCGATACGCAGTATTTT. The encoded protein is CASSDGRGIGADTQYF.

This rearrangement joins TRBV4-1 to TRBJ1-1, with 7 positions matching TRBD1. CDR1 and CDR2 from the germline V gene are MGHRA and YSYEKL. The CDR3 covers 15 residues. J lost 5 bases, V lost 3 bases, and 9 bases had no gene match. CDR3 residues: CASSQKQGTGTEAFF. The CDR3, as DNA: TGCGCCAGCAGCCAGAAACAGGGGACGGGGACTGAAGCTTTCTTT.

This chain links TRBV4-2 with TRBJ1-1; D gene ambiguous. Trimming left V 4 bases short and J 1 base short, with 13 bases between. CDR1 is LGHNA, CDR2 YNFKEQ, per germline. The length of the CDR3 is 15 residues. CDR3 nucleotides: TGTGCCAGCAGCCCCGAGGGAGGGCCGAACACTGAAGCTTTCTTT. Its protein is CASSPEGGPNTEAFF.

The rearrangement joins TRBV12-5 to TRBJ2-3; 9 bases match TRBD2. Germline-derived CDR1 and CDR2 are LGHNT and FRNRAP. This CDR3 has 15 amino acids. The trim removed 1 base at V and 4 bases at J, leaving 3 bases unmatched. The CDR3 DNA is TGTGCTAGTGGTTTGGGATTAGCGGGGGCAGATACGCAGTATTTT. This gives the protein CASGLGLAGADTQYF.

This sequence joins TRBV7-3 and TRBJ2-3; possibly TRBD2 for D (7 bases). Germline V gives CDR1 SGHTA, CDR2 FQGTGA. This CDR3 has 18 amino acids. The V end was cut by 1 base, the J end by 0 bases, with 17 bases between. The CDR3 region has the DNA TGTGCCAGCAGCTTAATGGCGGGGGCGAATTCTAGCACAGATACGCAGTATTTT. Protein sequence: CASSLMAGANSSTDTQYF.

The CDR3 DNA is TGTGCCAGTAGTATAGGGTTCTGGAGGGGAGAGACCCAGTACTTC. It encodes CASSIGFWRGETQYF. The V gene is TRBV19, the J gene TRBJ2-5; D is possibly TRBD2 (6 bases). The CDR3 has 15 residues. The germline V and J ends were trimmed by 1 base and 4 bases, with 13 bases remaining between them. Germline values: CDR1 LNHDA, CDR2 SQIVND (reference sequence).

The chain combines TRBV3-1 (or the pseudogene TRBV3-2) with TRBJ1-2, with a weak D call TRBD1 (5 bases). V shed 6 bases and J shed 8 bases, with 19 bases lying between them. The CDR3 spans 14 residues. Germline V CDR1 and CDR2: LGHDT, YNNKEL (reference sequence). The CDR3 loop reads CASRQSGHKGGYTF. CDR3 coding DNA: TGTGCCAGCAGACAATCCGGACATAAGGGAGGCTACACCTTC.

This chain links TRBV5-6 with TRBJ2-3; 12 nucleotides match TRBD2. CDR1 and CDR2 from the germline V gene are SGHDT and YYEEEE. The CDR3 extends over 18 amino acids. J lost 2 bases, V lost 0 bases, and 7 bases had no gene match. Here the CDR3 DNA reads TGTGCCAGCAGCTTGGACCCACTAGCGGGGGGCCACACAGATACGCAGTATTTT. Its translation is CASSLDPLAGGHTDTQYF. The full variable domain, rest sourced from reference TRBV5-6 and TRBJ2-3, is DAGVTQSPTHLIKTRGQQVTLRCSPKSGHDTVSWYQQALGQGPQFIFQYYEEEERQRGNFPDRFSGHQFPNYSSELNVNALLLGDSALYLCASSLDPLAGGHTDTQYFGPGTRLTVL.

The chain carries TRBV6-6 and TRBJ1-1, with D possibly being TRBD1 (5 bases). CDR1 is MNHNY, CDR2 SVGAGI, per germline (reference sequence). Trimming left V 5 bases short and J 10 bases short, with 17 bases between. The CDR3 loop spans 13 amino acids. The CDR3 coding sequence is TGTGCCAGCAGTCCCACCCCCCCGGGGGGAGCTTTCTTT. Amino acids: CASSPTPPGGAFF.

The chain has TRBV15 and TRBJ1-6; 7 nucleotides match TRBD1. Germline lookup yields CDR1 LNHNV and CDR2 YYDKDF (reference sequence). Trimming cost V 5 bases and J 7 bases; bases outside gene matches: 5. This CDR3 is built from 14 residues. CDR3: CATSEGARNSPLHF. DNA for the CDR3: TGTGCCACCAGCGAGGGGGCTCGGAATTCACCCCTCCACTTT.

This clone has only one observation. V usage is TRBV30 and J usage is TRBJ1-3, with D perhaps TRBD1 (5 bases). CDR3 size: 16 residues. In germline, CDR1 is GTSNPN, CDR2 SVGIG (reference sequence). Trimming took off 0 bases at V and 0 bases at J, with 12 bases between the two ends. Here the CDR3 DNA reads TGTGCCTGGAGTGTGCCCAGGGCCAACTCTGGAAACACCATATATTTT. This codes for CAWSVPRANSGNTIYF.

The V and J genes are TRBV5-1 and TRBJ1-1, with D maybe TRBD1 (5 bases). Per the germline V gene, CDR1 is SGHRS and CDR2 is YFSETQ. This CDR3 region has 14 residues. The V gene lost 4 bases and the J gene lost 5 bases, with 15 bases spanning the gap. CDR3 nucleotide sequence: TGCGCCAGCAGCGATACGACGGGGGTTACTGAAGCTTTCTTT. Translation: CASSDTTGVTEAFF.

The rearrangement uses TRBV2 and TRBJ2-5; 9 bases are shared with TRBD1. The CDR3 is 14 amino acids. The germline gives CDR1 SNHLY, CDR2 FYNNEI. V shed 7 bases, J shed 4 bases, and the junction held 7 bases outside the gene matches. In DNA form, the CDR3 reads TGTGCCAGCAAAACGGACAGGGGAGGAGAGACCCAGTACTTC. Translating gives CASKTDRGGETQYF.

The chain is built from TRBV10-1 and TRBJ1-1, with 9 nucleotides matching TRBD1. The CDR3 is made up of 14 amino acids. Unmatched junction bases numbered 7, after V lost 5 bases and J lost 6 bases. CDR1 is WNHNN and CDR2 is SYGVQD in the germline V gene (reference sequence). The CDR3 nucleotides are TGCGCCAGCAGTTCGGGACAGGGTCTGTCTGAAGCTTTCTTT. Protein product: CASSSGQGLSEAFF.

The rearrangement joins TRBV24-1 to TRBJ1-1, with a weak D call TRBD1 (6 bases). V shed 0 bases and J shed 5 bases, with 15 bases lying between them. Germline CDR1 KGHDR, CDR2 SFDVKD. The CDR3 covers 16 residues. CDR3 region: CATSDLYRDFGTEAFF. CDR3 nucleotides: TGTGCCACCAGTGATTTGTACAGGGATTTTGGGACTGAAGCTTTCTTT.

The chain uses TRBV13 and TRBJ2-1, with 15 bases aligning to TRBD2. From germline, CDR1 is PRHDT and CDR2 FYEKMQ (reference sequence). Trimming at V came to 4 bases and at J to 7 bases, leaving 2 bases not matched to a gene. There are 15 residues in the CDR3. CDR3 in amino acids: CASSSGLAGGNEQFF. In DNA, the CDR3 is TGTGCCAGCAGCTCCGGACTAGCGGGGGGGAATGAGCAGTTCTTC. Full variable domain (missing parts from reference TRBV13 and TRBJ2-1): AAGVIQSPRHLIKEKRETATLKCYPIPRHDTVYWYQQGPGQDPQFLISFYEKMQSDKGSIPDRFSAQQFSDYHSELNMSSLELGDSALYFCASSSGLAGGNEQFFGPGTRLTVL.

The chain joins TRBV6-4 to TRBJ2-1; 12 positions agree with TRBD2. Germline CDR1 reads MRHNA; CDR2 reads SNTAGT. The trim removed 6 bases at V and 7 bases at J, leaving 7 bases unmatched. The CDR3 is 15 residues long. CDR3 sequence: CASSASGGGLNEQFF. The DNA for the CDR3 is TGTGCCAGCAGCGCTAGCGGGGGGGGTTTGAATGAGCAGTTCTTC.

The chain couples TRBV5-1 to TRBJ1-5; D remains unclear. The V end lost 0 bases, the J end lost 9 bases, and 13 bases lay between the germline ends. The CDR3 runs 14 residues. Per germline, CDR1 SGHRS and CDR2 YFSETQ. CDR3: CASSLDAGIRPQHF. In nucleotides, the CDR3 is TGCGCCAGCAGCTTGGATGCGGGGATAAGGCCCCAGCATTTT.

DNA for the CDR3: TGTGCCAGTAGCCGTCCCAGAGGGGGCGCGGTGGACACCATATATTTT. Translation gives CASSRPRGGAVDTIYF. V and J are TRBV19 and TRBJ1-3, with 7 positions matching TRBD1. Germline assignment: CDR1 LNHDA and CDR2 SQIVND (reference sequence). V was clipped by 6 bases and J by 8 bases; unmatched bases: 16. CDR3 size: 16 residues.

CDR3 bases: TGTGCCAGCAGTCAACAGGGTTTTCTAGCAACTAATGAAAAACTGTTTTTT. Amino acids: CASSQQGFLATNEKLFF. The J gene is TRBJ1-4, the V gene TRBV2; maybe TRBD1 (6 bases). The CDR3 sequence is 17 residues long. Germline values: CDR1 SNHLY, CDR2 FYNNEI. The ends were cut back, 5 bases at V and 0 bases at J, with 16 bases in the middle. Complete variable domain (other parts from reference TRBV2 and TRBJ1-4): EPEVTQTPSHQVTQMGQEVILRCVPISNHLYFYWYRQILGQKVEFLVSFYNNEISEKSEIFDDQFSVERPDGSNFTLKIRSTKLEDSAMYFCASSQQGFLATNEKLFFGSGTQLSVL.

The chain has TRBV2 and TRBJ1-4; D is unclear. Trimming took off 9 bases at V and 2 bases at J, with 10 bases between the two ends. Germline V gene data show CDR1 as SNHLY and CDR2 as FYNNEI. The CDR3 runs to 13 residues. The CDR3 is CASVLETNEKLFF. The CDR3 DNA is TGTGCCAGTGTGCTTGAGACTAATGAAAAACTGTTTTTT.